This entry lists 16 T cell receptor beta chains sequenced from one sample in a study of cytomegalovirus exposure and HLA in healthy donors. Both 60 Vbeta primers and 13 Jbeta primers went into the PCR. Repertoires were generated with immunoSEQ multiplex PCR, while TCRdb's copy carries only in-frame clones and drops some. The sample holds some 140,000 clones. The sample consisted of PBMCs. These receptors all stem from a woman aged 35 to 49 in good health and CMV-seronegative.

The CDR3 DNA follows: TGTGCCAGCATCCGGACAGGCGAAGCTTTCTTT. Translating gives CASIRTGEAFF. V gene TRBV6-4 combines with J gene TRBJ1-1; TRBD1 matches at 7 bases. The CDR3 is 11 residues long. V shed 7 bases, J shed 8 bases, and the junction held 4 bases outside the gene matches. CDR1 MRHNA and CDR2 SNTAGT come from the germline V gene.

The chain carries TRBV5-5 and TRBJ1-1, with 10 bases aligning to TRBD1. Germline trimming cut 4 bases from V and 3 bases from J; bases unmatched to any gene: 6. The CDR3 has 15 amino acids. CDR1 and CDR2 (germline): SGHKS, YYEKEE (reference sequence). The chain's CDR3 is CASSQPGQGYTEAFF. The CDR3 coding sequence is TGTGCCAGCAGCCAACCGGGACAGGGGTACACTGAAGCTTTCTTT.

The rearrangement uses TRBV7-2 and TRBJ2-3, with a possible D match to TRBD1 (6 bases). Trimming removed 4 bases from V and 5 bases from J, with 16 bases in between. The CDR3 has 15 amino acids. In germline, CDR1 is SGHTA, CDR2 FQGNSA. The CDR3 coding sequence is TGTGCCAGCAGCTCCCACCCCTACAGGGAAGATACGCAGTATTTT. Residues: CASSSHPYREDTQYF.

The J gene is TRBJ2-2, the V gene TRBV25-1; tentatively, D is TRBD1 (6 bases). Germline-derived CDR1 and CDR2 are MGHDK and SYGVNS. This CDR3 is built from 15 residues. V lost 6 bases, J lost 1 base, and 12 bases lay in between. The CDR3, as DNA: TGTGCCAGCAGGGATGGACAGTTGAACACCGGGGAGCTGTTTTTT. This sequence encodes CASRDGQLNTGELFF.

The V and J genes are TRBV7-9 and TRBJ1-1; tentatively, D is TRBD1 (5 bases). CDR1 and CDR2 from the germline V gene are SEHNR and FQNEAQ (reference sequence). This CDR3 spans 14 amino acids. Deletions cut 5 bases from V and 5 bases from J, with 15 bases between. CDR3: CASSLRRGHTEAFF. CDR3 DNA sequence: TGTGCCAGCAGCCTTAGGAGGGGCCATACTGAAGCTTTCTTT.

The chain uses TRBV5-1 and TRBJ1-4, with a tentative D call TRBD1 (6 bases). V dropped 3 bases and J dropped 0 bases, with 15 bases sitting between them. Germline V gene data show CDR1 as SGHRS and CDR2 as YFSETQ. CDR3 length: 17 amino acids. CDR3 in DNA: TGCGCCAGCAGCTGGACGGACAGAAAGTCAACTAATGAAAAACTGTTTTTT. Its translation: CASSWTDRKSTNEKLFF.

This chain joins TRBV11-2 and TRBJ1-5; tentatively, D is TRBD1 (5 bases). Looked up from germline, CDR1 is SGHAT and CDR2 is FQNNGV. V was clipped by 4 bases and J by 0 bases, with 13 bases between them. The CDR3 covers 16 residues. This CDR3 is CASSSTTGYSNQPQHF. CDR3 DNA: TGTGCCAGCAGCTCAACAACAGGTTATAGCAATCAGCCCCAGCATTTT.

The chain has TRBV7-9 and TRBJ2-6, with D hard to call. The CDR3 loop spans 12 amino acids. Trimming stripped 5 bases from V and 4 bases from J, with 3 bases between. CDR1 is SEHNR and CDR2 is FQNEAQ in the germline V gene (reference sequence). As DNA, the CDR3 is TGTGCCAGCAGCCTGGGGGCCAACGTCCTGACTTTC. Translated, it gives CASSLGANVLTF. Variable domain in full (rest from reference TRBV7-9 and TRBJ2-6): DTGVSQNPRHKITKRGQNVTFRCDPISEHNRLYWYRQTLGQGPEFLTYFQNEAQLEKSRLLSDRFSAERPKGSFSTLEIQRTEQGDSAMYLCASSLGANVLTFGAGSRLTVL.

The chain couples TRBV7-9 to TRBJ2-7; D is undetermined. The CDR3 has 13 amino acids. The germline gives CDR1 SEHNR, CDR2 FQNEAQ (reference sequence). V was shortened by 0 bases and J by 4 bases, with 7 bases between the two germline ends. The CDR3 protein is CASSLAGSYEQYV. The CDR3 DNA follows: TGTGCCAGCAGCTTAGCCGGGTCTTACGAGCAGTACGTC.

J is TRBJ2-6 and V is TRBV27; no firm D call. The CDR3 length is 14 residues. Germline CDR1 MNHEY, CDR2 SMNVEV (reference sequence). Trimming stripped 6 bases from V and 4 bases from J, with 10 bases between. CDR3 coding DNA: TGTGCCAGCAGAATTAACTTCGGGGCCAACGTCCTGACTTTC. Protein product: CASRINFGANVLTF.

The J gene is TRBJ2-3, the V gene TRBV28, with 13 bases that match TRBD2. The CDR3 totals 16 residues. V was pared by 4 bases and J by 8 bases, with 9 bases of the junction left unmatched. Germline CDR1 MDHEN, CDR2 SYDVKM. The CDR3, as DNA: TGTGCCAGCAGTTCCGGTGGGACTAGCGGGGTCGGTACGCAGTATTTT. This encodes CASSSGGTSGVGTQYF.

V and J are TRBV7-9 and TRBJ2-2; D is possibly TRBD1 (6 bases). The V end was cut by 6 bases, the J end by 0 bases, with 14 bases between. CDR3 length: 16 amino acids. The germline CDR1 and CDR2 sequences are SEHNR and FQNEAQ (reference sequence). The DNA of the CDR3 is TGTGCCAGCAGTTTCGGACAGCCTACGAACACCGGGGAGCTGTTTTTT. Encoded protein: CASSFGQPTNTGELFF. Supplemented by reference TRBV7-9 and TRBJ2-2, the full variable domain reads DTGVSQNPRHKITKRGQNVTFRCDPISEHNRLYWYRQTLGQGPEFLTYFQNEAQLEKSRLLSDRFSAERPKGSFSTLEIQRTEQGDSAMYLCASSFGQPTNTGELFFGEGSRLTVL.

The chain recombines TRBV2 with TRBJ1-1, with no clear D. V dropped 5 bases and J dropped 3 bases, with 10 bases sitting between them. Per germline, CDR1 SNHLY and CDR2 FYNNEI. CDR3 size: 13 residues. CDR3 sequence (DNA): TGTGCCAGCAGTTCCGAACGGGACACTGAAGCTTTCTTT. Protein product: CASSSERDTEAFF.

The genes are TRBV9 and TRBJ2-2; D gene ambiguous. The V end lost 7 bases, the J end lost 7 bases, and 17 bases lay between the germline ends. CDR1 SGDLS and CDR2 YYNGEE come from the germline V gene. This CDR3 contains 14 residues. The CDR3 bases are TGTGCCAGCGAACGTGTAGAATCCAACGGGGAGCTGTTTTTT. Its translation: CASERVESNGELFF.

Here the CDR3 reads CASSPGPGETYEQYF. The CDR3 coding sequence is TGTGCCAGCAGCCCCGGGCCAGGGGAGACCTACGAGCAGTACTTC. The V and J genes are TRBV7-3 and TRBJ2-7; D is possibly TRBD1 (6 bases). The germline V and J ends were trimmed by 5 bases and 2 bases, with 16 bases remaining between them. The germline gives CDR1 SGHTA, CDR2 FQGTGA. This CDR3 region has 15 residues.

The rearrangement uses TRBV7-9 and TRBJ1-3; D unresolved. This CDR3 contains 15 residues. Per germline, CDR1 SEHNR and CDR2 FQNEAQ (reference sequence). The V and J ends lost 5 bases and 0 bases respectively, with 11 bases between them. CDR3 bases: TGTGCCAGCAGCCCAGCGGGGAGCTCTGGAAACACCATATATTTT. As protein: CASSPAGSSGNTIYF.